These 29 T cell receptor beta chains came from one sample sequenced in a study of cytomegalovirus exposure and HLA in healthy donors. With 60 Vbeta and 13 Jbeta primers, the PCR was carried out. Generated by immunoSEQ multiplex PCR, the TCRdb table keeps only in-frame clones and is missing some. Here the sample spans 190,000 or so clones, 82% being singletons. The material sequenced was PBMCs. These TCRs come from a boy aged 2-9 years in good health and CMV-seronegative.

This clone was observed a single time. This rearrangement joins TRBV2 to TRBJ1-1; unclear D gene. CDR1 and CDR2 from the germline V gene are SNHLY and FYNNEI. Trimming cost V 4 bases and J 7 bases, with 4 bases left between them. The CDR3 is 10 amino acids. In nucleotides, the CDR3 is TGTGCCAGCAGTGGGCTTGAAGCTTTCTTT. Translated, it gives CASSGLEAFF.

CDR3: CAWSVGGRNTIYF. The CDR3, as DNA: TGTGCCTGGAGTGTCGGAGGGAGAAACACCATATATTTT. The chain recombines TRBV30 with TRBJ1-3; no clear D gene. This CDR3 has 13 residues. The germline gives CDR1 GTSNPN, CDR2 SVGIG (reference sequence). Trimming stripped 0 bases from V and 5 bases from J, with 8 bases between.

The chain combines TRBV2 with TRBJ2-7; 7 positions match TRBD2. CDR3 size: 12 residues. Germline assignment: CDR1 SNHLY and CDR2 FYNNEI. V lost 9 bases, J lost 3 bases, and 5 bases stayed unmatched. The CDR3 loop is CASGGDFYEQYF. CDR3 coding DNA: TGTGCCAGTGGGGGGGACTTCTACGAGCAGTACTTC.

CDR3 loop: CASRHTSGGYNEQFF. CDR3 DNA: TGTGCCAGCAGACACACTTCCGGAGGCTACAATGAGCAGTTCTTC. The rearrangement links TRBV7-9 to TRBJ2-1, with D perhaps TRBD2 (5 bases). V lost 6 bases, J lost 3 bases, and 15 bases lay in between. In germline, CDR1 is SEHNR, CDR2 FQNEAQ (reference sequence). CDR3 length equals 15 residues. The complete variable domain, with remaining parts taken from reference TRBV7-9 and TRBJ2-1, reads DTGVSQNPRHKITKRGQNVTFRCDPISEHNRLYWYRQTLGQGPEFLTYFQNEAQLEKSRLLSDRFSAERPKGSFSTLEIQRTEQGDSAMYLCASRHTSGGYNEQFFGPGTRLTVL.

The gene calls are TRBV11-2 and TRBJ2-5; 8 nucleotides line up with TRBD2. The CDR3 contains 15 residues. From germline, CDR1 is SGHAT and CDR2 FQNNGV. J was trimmed by 2 bases and V by 3 bases; bases with no gene match: 5. As DNA, the CDR3 is TGTGCCAGCAGCTTTGCAGCGGGGGTTCAAGAGACCCAGTACTTC. Translating gives CASSFAAGVQETQYF.

The chain carries TRBV5-1 and TRBJ2-7; possibly TRBD1 for D (6 bases). The ends were cut back, 0 bases at V and 1 base at J, with 14 bases in the middle. The CDR3 totals 16 residues. Germline lookup yields CDR1 SGHRS and CDR2 YFSETQ. The CDR3 DNA reads as TGCGCCAGCAGCTTGGGGGGGACACAAAAATCCTACGAGCAGTACTTC. Translation gives CASSLGGTQKSYEQYF.

V gene TRBV6-1 combines with J gene TRBJ2-5, with D unclear. TRBJ2-7 matches the DNA end more closely, so the J call is doubtful. The CDR3 consists of 11 residues. The germline CDR1 and CDR2 sequences are MNHNS and SASEGT. Here the CDR3 DNA reads TGTGCCAGCAGTGAAATTTACGAGCAGTACTTC. Translated: CASSEIYEQYF.

This clone was seen just once. The chain carries TRBV19 and TRBJ1-4; unclear D gene. This CDR3 is 16 amino acids long. V gave up 5 bases and J gave up 3 bases, with 16 bases separating them. The germline CDR1 and CDR2 sequences are LNHDA and SQIVND (reference sequence). The CDR3 is CASSPADSPSNEKLFF. Here the CDR3 DNA reads TGTGCCAGTAGTCCCGCGGACTCGCCGTCTAATGAAAAACTGTTTTTT. Filled out from reference TRBV19 and TRBJ1-4, the complete variable domain reads DGGITQSPKYLFRKEGQNVTLSCEQNLNHDAMYWYRQDPGQGLRLIYYSQIVNDFQKGDIAEGYSVSREKKESFPLTVTSAQKNPTAFYLCASSPADSPSNEKLFFGSGTQLSVL.

The sample holds a few counts of this clone. This sequence joins TRBV11-3 and TRBJ2-3, with D maybe TRBD1 (6 bases). V was trimmed by 5 bases and J by 4 bases, leaving 16 bases between them. CDR3 length: 15 residues. CDR1 is SGHNT and CDR2 is YENEEA in the germline V gene. CDR3 bases: TGTGCCAGCAGCCCCGACAAGGACAGCTCAGATACGCAGTATTTT. Translating it yields CASSPDKDSSDTQYF.

The V call is TRBV5-4, the J call TRBJ2-3; 7 nucleotides agree with TRBD2. V lost 0 bases to trimming and J lost 0 bases; unmatched junction nucleotides: 7. The CDR3 covers 17 residues. Per the germline V gene, CDR1 is SGHNT and CDR2 is YYREEE (reference sequence). The CDR3 here is CASSLGVAGVSTDTQYF. CDR3 nucleotides: TGTGCCAGCAGCTTGGGAGTCGCGGGGGTAAGCACAGATACGCAGTATTTT.

The rearrangement links TRBV5-1 to TRBJ2-5, with 11 bases matching TRBD2. The V and J ends lost 4 bases and 5 bases, in that order; junction bases with no gene match: 7. CDR1 SGHRS and CDR2 YFSETQ come from the germline V gene. The CDR3 spans 15 residues. The CDR3 spells CASSVSGGAVETQYF. The DNA of the CDR3 is TGCGCCAGCAGCGTTAGCGGGGGGGCCGTTGAGACCCAGTACTTC.

This chain uses TRBV2 with TRBJ1-4; D uncertain. V dropped 0 bases and J dropped 6 bases, with 2 bases sitting between them. The CDR3 runs to 12 residues. Germline V gene data show CDR1 as SNHLY and CDR2 as FYNNEI. The CDR3: CASSEADEKLFF. CDR3 nucleotide sequence: TGTGCCAGCAGTGAAGCCGATGAAAAACTGTTTTTT.

The chain employs TRBV9 and TRBJ2-1; TRBD2 is a possible D gene (5 bases). CDR3 length equals 14 residues. The germline V and J ends were trimmed by 0 bases and 8 bases, with 12 bases remaining between them. In germline, CDR1 is SGDLS, CDR2 YYNGEE. The DNA of the CDR3 is TGTGCCAGCAGCGTAGCTAAGGGAGCGGATGAGCAGTTCTTC. Protein sequence: CASSVAKGADEQFF.

The chain employs TRBV10-3 and TRBJ2-2; 9 bases are a match to TRBD1. CDR1 is ENHRY and CDR2 is SYGVKD in the germline V gene. This CDR3 contains 14 residues. With V trimmed by 4 bases and J by 8 bases, 5 bases remained unmatched. The CDR3 protein is CAISGQGGVGELFF. The CDR3, as DNA: TGTGCCATCAGTGGACAGGGGGGAGTGGGGGAGCTGTTTTTT.

The chain links TRBV7-9 to TRBJ1-3, with 8 bases aligning to TRBD1. Germline V CDR1 and CDR2: SEHNR, FQNEAQ (reference sequence). The length of the CDR3 is 16 residues. The ends lost 5 bases at V and 1 base at J; junction bases unmatched: 7. For the CDR3, the DNA is TGTGCCAGCAGCCCGGGACAGGTTACGTCTGGAAACACCATATATTTT. Its translation is CASSPGQVTSGNTIYF. Using reference TRBV7-9 and TRBJ1-3 for the parts outside the CDR3, the full variable domain is DTGVSQNPRHKITKRGQNVTFRCDPISEHNRLYWYRQTLGQGPEFLTYFQNEAQLEKSRLLSDRFSAERPKGSFSTLEIQRTEQGDSAMYLCASSPGQVTSGNTIYFGEGSWLTVV.

The chain carries TRBV9 and TRBJ2-5, with TRBD1 as a possible D gene (7 bases). The V end lost 3 bases, the J end lost 3 bases, and 18 bases lay between the germline ends. CDR1 is SGDLS and CDR2 is YYNGEE in the germline V gene. This CDR3 is 16 amino acids long. Written as DNA, the CDR3 is TGTGCCAGCAGCGAGGGGGCCCGACTAGGGGAAGAGACCCAGTACTTC. Protein sequence: CASSEGARLGEETQYF.

The V and J genes are TRBV27 and TRBJ1-1, with TRBD1 matching over 7 bases. The CDR3 is 14 amino acids. After removal of 6 bases from V and 1 base from J, the junction contained 5 bases not matched to a gene. Germline V gene data show CDR1 as MNHEY and CDR2 as SMNVEV (reference sequence). The CDR3 region has the DNA TGTGCCAGCAGCCCACGGACAGGGAACACTGAAGCTTTCTTT. Its translation: CASSPRTGNTEAFF.

The chain has TRBV13 and TRBJ1-2, with TRBD1 identical over 9 bases. CDR1 PRHDT and CDR2 FYEKMQ come from the germline V gene (reference sequence). V lost 5 bases and J lost 4; bases outside the gene matches: 2. There are 13 residues in the CDR3. This CDR3 reads CASSGDRAYGYTF. In DNA, the CDR3 is TGTGCCAGCAGCGGGGACAGGGCCTATGGCTACACCTTC. Looking up the rest from reference TRBV13 and TRBJ1-2 gives the full variable domain: AAGVIQSPRHLIKEKRETATLKCYPIPRHDTVYWYQQGPGQDPQFLISFYEKMQSDKGSIPDRFSAQQFSDYHSELNMSSLELGDSALYFCASSGDRAYGYTFGSGTRLTVV.

The V gene is TRBV27, the J gene TRBJ1-3; tentatively, D is TRBD1 (6 bases). V dropped 3 bases and J dropped 4 bases, with 7 bases sitting between them. The CDR3 sequence is 13 residues long. Per the germline V gene, CDR1 is MNHEY and CDR2 is SMNVEV (reference sequence). DNA for the CDR3: TGTGCCAGCAGTTTGGACAGAGGAAACACCATATATTTT. Protein product: CASSLDRGNTIYF.

The chain couples TRBV4-2 to TRBJ1-1, with TRBD1 matching 7 bases. V lost 0 bases and J lost 3; bases outside the gene matches: 7. The CDR3 extends over 16 amino acids. Looked up from germline, CDR1 is LGHNA and CDR2 is YNFKEQ. The CDR3 loop is CASSQEDDRVYTEAFF. CDR3 sequence (DNA): TGTGCCAGCAGCCAAGAGGATGACAGGGTGTACACTGAAGCTTTCTTT.

The chain uses TRBV15 and TRBJ1-5; 7 positions agree with TRBD1. Germline CDR1 and CDR2: LNHNV and YYDKDF (reference sequence). V was clipped by 4 bases and J by 0 bases; unmatched bases: 6. The length of the CDR3 is 16 residues. The CDR3 protein is CATSIYRGVSNQPQHF. The CDR3 bases are TGTGCCACCAGCATCTACAGGGGAGTTAGCAATCAGCCCCAGCATTTT.

The genes are TRBV4-3 and TRBJ1-1; TRBD1 matches 8 bases. Looked up from germline, CDR1 is LGHNA and CDR2 is YSLEER. This CDR3 is built from 16 residues. V gave up 1 base and J gave up 3 bases; unmatched junction bases: 7. The CDR3 reads CASSQGLTGVDTEAFF. CDR3 DNA: TGCGCCAGCAGCCAAGGCCTGACAGGGGTTGACACTGAAGCTTTCTTT.

This rearrangement joins TRBV6-6 to TRBJ2-3; maybe TRBD1 (5 bases). The CDR3 is 13 residues long. Looked up from germline, CDR1 is MNHNY and CDR2 is SVGAGI (reference sequence). Trimming pared 5 bases from V and 3 bases from J, leaving 9 bases between. CDR3 in amino acids: CASSRGHTDTQYF. CDR3 DNA sequence: TGTGCCAGCAGTCGCGGACATACAGATACGCAGTATTTT.

This rearrangement joins TRBV10-3 to TRBJ2-3; TRBD1 agrees at 8 bases. This CDR3 has 14 amino acids. Per the germline V gene, CDR1 is ENHRY and CDR2 is SYGVKD. J gave up 5 bases and V 6 bases, and 7 bases lay outside the gene matches. The CDR3, as DNA: TGTGCCATCAGAAAGGACAGGGCGGGAGATACGCAGTATTTT. It yields the protein CAIRKDRAGDTQYF.

The chain recombines TRBV21-1 with TRBJ2-2; the table's D call, TRBD2, was not checked against the DNA. TRBV21-1 is given as a pseudogene. The CDR3 is made up of 19 amino acids. CDR3 region: CASISLPCSSTSNTGELFF. CDR3 DNA sequence: TGTGCCAGCATATCCCTCCCGTGTAGCTCCACTTCGAACACCGGGGAGCTGTTTTTT.

The chain carries TRBV4-3 and TRBJ2-1, with a possible D match to TRBD1 (6 bases). V lost 4 bases and J lost 0, with 22 bases in between. CDR1 is LGHNA, CDR2 YSLEER, per germline. CDR3 length equals 19 residues. CDR3 nucleotides: TGCGCCAGCAGCCCGCTTGGGCAGGGGTCGGAAGGCTCCTACAATGAGCAGTTCTTC. Its protein is CASSPLGQGSEGSYNEQFF.

In nucleotides, the CDR3 is TGTGCCAGCAGTACAGGGACAGGGGACGCCGCCTACACCTTC. Translation: CASSTGTGDAAYTF. The rearrangement links TRBV6-6 to TRBJ1-2, with 10 bases that match TRBD1. Germline V gene sequence: CDR1 MNHNY, CDR2 SVGAGI (reference sequence). CDR3 length: 14 amino acids. Unmatched junction bases numbered 10, after V lost 5 bases and J lost 10 bases.

The chain combines TRBV6-1 with TRBJ2-3; D uncertain. The germline CDR1 and CDR2 sequences are MNHNS and SASEGT. The CDR3 length is 14 residues. Deletions cut 5 bases from V and 2 bases from J, with 11 bases between. Written as DNA, the CDR3 is TGTGCCAGCAGTCCTACCATTTACACAGATACGCAGTATTTT. It is translated as CASSPTIYTDTQYF.

Turning to this clone: At one end, the junction sequence differs from germline, possibly due to a read error. The chain is built from TRBV7-7 and TRBJ2-5; 12 bases are shared with TRBD1. Germline V gives CDR1 SSHAT, CDR2 FNYEAQ (reference sequence). The CDR3 totals 15 residues. CDR3 coding DNA: TGTGCTAGCAGCCGCGGCGGGACAGGGGGCGAGACCCAGTACTTC. It translates to CASSRGGTGGETQYF.